This T cell receptor beta chain was sequenced during a study of early T cells in non-severe SARS-CoV-2 infection. The CDR3 length is 15 residues. V lost 5 bases and J lost 2, with 13 bases in between. Unique molecular identifier tags were affixed to discrete cDNA molecules. One entry per CDR3 protein results from TCRdb running MiXCR on the 5' RACE reads. The repertoire holds roughly 57,000 distinct CDR3 sequences, with approximately 12% as singletons. This clonotype came up a few times. Its antigen is not known. The study, taken as a whole, reports: Reliance on VDJdb matching favored anti-spike CD8 responses; private and CD4 specificities were missed.

The chain has TRBV12-3 or TRBV12-4 and TRBJ2-4, with a weak D call TRBD1 (6 bases). The source of this sequence is an adult who was a healthcare worker with PCR-confirmed SARS-CoV-2 infection or an uninfected control (not recorded which). The starting material was whole blood, obtained at baseline. The DNA of the CDR3 is TGTGCCAGCAGTGTGACAGGTGGTACCAAAAACATTCAGTACTTC. Residues: CASSVTGGTKNIQYF.